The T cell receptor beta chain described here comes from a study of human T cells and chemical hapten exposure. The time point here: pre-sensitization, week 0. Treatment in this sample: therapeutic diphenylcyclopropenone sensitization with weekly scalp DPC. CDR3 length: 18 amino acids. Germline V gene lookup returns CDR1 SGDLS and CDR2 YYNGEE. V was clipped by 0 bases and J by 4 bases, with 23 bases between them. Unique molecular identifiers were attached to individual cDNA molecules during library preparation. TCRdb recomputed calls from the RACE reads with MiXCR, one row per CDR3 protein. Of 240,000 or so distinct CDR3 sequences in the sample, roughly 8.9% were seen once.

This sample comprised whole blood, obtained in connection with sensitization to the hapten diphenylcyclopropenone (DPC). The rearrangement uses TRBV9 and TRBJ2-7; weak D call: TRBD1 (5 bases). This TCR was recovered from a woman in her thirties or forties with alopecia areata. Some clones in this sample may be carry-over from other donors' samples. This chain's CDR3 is CASSVGSMGREVVYEQYF. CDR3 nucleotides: TGTGCCAGCAGCGTAGGTTCCATGGGCAGGGAAGTCGTTTACGAGCAGTACTTC.